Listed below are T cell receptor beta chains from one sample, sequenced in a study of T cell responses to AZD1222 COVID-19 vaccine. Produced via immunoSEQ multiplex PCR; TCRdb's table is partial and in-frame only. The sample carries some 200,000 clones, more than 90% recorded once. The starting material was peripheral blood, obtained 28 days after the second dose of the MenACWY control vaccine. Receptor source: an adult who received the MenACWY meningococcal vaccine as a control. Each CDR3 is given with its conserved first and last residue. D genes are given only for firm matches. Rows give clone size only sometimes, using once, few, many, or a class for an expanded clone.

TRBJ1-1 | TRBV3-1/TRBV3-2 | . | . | TGTGCCAGCAGCCTCACAGGGCGGAACACTGAAGCTTTCTTT | CASSLTGRNTEAFF
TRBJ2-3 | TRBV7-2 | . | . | TGTGCCAGCAGCTTAACTCAAGGGGGGGGTCGCACAGATACGCAGTATTTT | CASSLTQGGGRTDTQYF
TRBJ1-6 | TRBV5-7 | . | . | TGTGCCAGCAGCTTGGGCGCGGGACACGATTCACCCCTCCACTTT | CASSLGAGHDSPLHF
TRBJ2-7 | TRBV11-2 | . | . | TGTGCCAGCAGCTTAGGGGCCGCTCCGGGGGAGCAGTACTTC | CASSLGAAPGEQYF
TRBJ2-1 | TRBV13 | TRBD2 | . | TGTGCCAGCAGCCCCCTCGGACTAGCGGGAGGGCCTTCCTACAATGAGCAGTTCTTC | CASSPLGLAGGPSYNEQFF
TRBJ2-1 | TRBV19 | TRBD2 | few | TGTGCCAGTAGTATCGGCGGGAGAAGGGCCAATGAGCAGTTCTTC | CASSIGGRRANEQFF
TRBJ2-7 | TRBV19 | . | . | TGTGCCAGTAGAGAGAAGTCGACTACCTACGAGCAGTACTTC | CASREKSTTYEQYF
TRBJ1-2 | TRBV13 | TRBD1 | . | TGTGCCAGCGCATCAGGGGGGGGCTATGGCTACACCTTC | CASASGGGYGYTF
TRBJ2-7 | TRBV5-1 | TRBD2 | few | TGCGCCAGCAGCTTGACTAGCGGCCAAGGCGAGCAGTACTTC | CASSLTSGQGEQYF
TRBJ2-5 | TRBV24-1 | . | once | TGTGCCACCAGTGATTTCAGGCAGGGGGAGACCCAGTACTTC | CATSDFRQGETQYF
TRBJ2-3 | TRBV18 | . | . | TGTGCCAGCTCACCTTCAGGGGCGGATACGCAGTATTTT | CASSPSGADTQYF
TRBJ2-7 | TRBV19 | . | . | TGTGCCAGTAGTCCCTCCCCGACGACCTACGAGCAGTACTTC | CASSPSPTTYEQYF
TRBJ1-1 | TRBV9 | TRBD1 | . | TGTGCCAGCAGCGTAGGGGCCTACAGGGGATCTGAAGCTTTCTTT | CASSVGAYRGSEAFF
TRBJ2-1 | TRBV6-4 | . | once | TGTGCCAGCAGTGACTCGAGGGACAATGAGCAGTTCTTC | CASSDSRDNEQFF
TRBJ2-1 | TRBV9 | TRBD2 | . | TGTGCCAGCAGCTTCTCCGGGACTACCTCCTACAATGAGCAGTTCTTC | CASSFSGTTSYNEQFF
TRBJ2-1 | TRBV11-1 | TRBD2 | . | TGTGCCAGCAGCTCACCTGGCGGACTAGCGATGCATGAGCAGTTCTTC | CASSSPGGLAMHEQFF